This entry features one TCR beta chain sequence. CDR1 is MDHEN and CDR2 is SYDVKM in the germline V gene. The CDR3 totals 15 residues. V dropped 7 bases and J dropped 2 bases, with 12 bases sitting between them. These data come from a study of blood T cell repertoires in COVID-19. Overall study context: Spain, Italy and the United States supplied samples that represented acute and convalescent COVID-19. Nucleic acid was either cDNA or gDNA, and it came from T cells, B-cell-depleted T cells, or PBMCs.

In the original analysis: Researchers report that nucleated cell counts were estimated from reference gene primer amplification. Method: immunoSEQ multiplex PCR; TCRdb's copy keeps in-frame clones and lacks some. V and J calls and clone size come straight from that table; D and trimming were deduced from the DNA. The sample has about 94,000 clones, more than 65% seen once. The receptor was derived from a man aged 55 to 70 with acute or convalescent COVID-19. The rearrangement links TRBV28 to TRBJ2-6; a weak D match, TRBD1 (6 bases). Input material: peripheral blood. CDR3 residues: CASNPPGAGANVLTF. Here the CDR3 DNA reads TGTGCCAGCAACCCTCCAGGGGCTGGGGCCAACGTCCTGACTTTC.